This T cell receptor beta chain was captured by sequencing in a study of shared clonotypes between healthy human individuals. V was clipped by 4 bases and J by 1 base, with 12 bases between them. Germline CDR1 and CDR2: SGHRS and YFSETQ. This CDR3 has 14 amino acids. This clone was picked up one time. The identical CDR3 is also encoded by other nucleotide sequences in the sample. Repertoires were generated with immunoSEQ multiplex PCR, while TCRdb's copy carries only in-frame clones and drops some. The table shows roughly 2,500,000 clones, with 80% to 95% occurring only once. The J gene is TRBJ2-7, the V gene TRBV5-1; weak D call: TRBD1 (6 bases). Material: naive CD4+ T cells from PBMCs. As to subset: CD45RA+ positively selected. The TCR was taken from a man aged 18 to 29 in good health. Some clones in this sample may be carry-over from other donors' samples. Here the CDR3 reads CASSAGAGSYEQYF. The CDR3 DNA is TGCGCCAGCAGCGCAGGGGCAGGTTCCTACGAGCAGTACTTC.